The source of this T cell receptor beta chain is a study of blood T cells in healthy people across ages. Findings of the study overall: Strong correlation existed between TCR beta diversity and naive T cell percentage. The long-lived group displayed more naive CD4+ cells, plus higher diversity, than the aged donors did. The authors considered diversity estimates from one million T cells to be underestimates. No conclusive comparison of naive versus antigen-experienced cells was possible with unsorted PBMCs.

In the case of this clonotype: Its specificity is not known.

Germline CDR1 SGHRS, CDR2 YFSETQ. This CDR3 region has 16 residues. V was clipped by 4 bases and J by 7 bases; unmatched bases: 12. For the second PCR, which ran for roughly 7 to 11 cycles, a sample-barcoded 5' primer and a J-beta primer mix were used. TCRdb itself ran the 5' RACE reads through MiXCR, one entry per CDR3 protein. The table has over a million distinct CDR3 sequences, approximately 42% seen once. The specimen sequenced was blood. The TCR was taken from a woman under 30 in good health. The chain is built from TRBV5-1 and TRBJ2-1; 9 bases are shared with TRBD1. The CDR3 loop reads CASSIIAGTGLNEQFF. CDR3 DNA sequence: TGCGCCAGCAGCATCATCGCCGGGACAGGGTTGAATGAGCAGTTCTTC.